The rows below give T cell receptor beta chains drawn from one sample of a study of CD8+ T cells in alopecia areata. Profiled with immunoSEQ multiplex PCR; TCRdb holds only in-frame clones, not every one. The sample has approximately 210,000 clones; approximately 72% are singletons. Sequencing was performed on CD4+ T cells sorted from blood, taken at approximately week 42, from a patient treated with tofacitinib. These receptors came from a human donor with alopecia areata. CDR3s include the opening cysteine and the closing phenylalanine or tryptophan.

v_call	j_call	cdr3_aa
TRBV2	TRBJ2-2	CASREQGIGTGELFF
TRBV30	TRBJ1-3	CAWLSTGNTIYF
TRBV10-3	TRBJ2-2	CAISDPGKNTGELFF
TRBV5-1	TRBJ1-1	CASSLGQGVAFF
TRBV9	TRBJ1-2	CASSVEGFNYGYTF
TRBV6-5	TRBJ1-2	CASSRHLNYGYTF
TRBV4-3	TRBJ2-5	CASSQDSLRTSGGTQYF
TRBV25-1	TRBJ2-7	CASSESDYEQYF
TRBV7-9	TRBJ1-5	CASSLADNQPQHF
TRBV27	TRBJ2-5	CASRRLAGETQYF
TRBV30	TRBJ1-2	CAWNGQGSNYGYTF
TRBV4-3	TRBJ1-5	CASSQELDRDAQPQHF
TRBV2	TRBJ2-3	CASRVFRDTDTQYF
TRBV2	TRBJ1-1	CASRIDDRNTEAFF
TRBV12-5	TRBJ1-1	CASAPAWGEAFF
TRBV18	TRBJ2-7	CASSLTGTSGWEQYF
TRBV19	TRBJ1-1	CASSVGQANTEAFF
TRBV6-1	TRBJ1-5	CASSERGGQGSNQPQHF